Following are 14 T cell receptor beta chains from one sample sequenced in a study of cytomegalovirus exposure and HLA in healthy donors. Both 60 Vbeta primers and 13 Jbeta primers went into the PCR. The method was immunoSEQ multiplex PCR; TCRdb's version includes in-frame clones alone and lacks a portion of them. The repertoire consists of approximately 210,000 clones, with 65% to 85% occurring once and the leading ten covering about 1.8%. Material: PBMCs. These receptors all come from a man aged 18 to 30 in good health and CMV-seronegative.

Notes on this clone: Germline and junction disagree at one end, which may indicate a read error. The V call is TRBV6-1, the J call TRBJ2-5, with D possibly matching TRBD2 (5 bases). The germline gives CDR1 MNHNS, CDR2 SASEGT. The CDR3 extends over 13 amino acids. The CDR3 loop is CASNEAERETQYF. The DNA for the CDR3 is TGTGCCAGCAATGAAGCTGAGCGGGAGACCCAGTACTTC.

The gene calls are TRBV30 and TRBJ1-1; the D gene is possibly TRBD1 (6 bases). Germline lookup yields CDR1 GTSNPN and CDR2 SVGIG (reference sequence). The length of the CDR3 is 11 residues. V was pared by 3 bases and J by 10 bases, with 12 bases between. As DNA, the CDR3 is TGTGCCTGGAGGGCACAGGGCGCAGCTTTCTTT. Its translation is CAWRAQGAAFF.

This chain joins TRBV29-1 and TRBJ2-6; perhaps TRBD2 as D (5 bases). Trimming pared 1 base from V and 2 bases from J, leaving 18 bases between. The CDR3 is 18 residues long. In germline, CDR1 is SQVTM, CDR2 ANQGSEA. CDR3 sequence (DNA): TGCAGCGTTGAAGGAACCCCACTAGGAGGAACTGGGGCCAACGTCCTGACTTTC. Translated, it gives CSVEGTPLGGTGANVLTF. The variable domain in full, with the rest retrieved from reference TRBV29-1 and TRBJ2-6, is SAVISQKPSRDICQRGTSLTIQCQVDSQVTMMFWYRQQPGQSLTLIATANQGSEATYESGFVIDKFPISRPNLTFSTLTVSNMSPEDSSIYLCSVEGTPLGGTGANVLTFGAGSRLTVL.

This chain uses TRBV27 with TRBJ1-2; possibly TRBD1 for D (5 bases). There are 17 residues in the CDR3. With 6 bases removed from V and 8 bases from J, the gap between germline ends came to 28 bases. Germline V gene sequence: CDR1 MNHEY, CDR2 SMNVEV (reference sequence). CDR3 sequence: CASSTSPRQISPGGYTF. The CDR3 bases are TGTGCCAGCAGCACTTCTCCTCGACAGATCTCTCCAGGCGGCTACACCTTC.

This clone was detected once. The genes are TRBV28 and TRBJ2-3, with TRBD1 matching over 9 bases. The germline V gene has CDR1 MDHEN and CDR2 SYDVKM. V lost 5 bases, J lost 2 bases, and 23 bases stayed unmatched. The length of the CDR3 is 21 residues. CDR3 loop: CASSEPGQGRLLLRDTDTQYF. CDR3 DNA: TGTGCCAGCAGTGAACCCGGACAGGGGCGTCTTTTGCTCCGAGACACAGATACGCAGTATTTT.

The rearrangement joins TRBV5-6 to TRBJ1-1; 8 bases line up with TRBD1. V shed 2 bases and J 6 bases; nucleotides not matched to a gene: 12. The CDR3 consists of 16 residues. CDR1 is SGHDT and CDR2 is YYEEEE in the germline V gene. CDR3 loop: CASSFWRQGMVAEAFF. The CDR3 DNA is TGTGCCAGCAGCTTTTGGCGACAGGGGATGGTCGCTGAAGCTTTCTTT.

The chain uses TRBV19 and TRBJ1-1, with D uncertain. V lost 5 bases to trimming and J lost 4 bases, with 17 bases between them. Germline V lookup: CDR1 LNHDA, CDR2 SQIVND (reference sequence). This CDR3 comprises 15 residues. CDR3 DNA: TGTGCCAGTAGTGCGGACTCCTCCGCGCTCACTGAAGCTTTCTTT. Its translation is CASSADSSALTEAFF.

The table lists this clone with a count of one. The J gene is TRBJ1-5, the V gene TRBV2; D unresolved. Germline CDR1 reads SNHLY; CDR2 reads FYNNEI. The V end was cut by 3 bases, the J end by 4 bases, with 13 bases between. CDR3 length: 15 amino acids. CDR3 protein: CASSEPKRRNQPQHF. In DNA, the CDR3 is TGTGCCAGCAGTGAGCCGAAGCGGCGGAATCAGCCCCAGCATTTT.

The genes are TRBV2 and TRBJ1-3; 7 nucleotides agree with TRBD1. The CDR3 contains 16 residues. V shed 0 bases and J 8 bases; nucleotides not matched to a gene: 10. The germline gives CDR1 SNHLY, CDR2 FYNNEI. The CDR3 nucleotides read TGTGCCAGCAGTGAAGCGCAACAGGGGCGCGTAGACACCATATATTTT. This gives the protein CASSEAQQGRVDTIYF.

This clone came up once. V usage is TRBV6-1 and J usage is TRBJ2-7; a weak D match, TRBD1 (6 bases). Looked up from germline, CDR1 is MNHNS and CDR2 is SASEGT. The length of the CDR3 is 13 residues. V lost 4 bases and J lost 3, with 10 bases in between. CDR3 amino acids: CASSAGRGYEQYF. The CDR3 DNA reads TGTGCCAGCAGTGCGGGCAGGGGCTACGAGCAGTACTTC.

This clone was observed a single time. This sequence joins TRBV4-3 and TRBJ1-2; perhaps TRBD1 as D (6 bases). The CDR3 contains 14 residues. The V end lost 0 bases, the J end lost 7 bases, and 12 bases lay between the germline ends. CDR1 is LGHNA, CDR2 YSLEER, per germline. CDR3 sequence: CASSQDRQALGYTF. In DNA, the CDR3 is TGCGCCAGCAGCCAAGACAGACAGGCTCTTGGCTACACCTTC.

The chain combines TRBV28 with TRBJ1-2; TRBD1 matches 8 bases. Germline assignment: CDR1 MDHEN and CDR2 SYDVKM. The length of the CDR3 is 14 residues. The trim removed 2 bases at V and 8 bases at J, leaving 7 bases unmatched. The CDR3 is CASSLGQGLGGYTF. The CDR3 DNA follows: TGTGCCAGCAGTTTAGGACAGGGATTAGGAGGCTACACCTTC.

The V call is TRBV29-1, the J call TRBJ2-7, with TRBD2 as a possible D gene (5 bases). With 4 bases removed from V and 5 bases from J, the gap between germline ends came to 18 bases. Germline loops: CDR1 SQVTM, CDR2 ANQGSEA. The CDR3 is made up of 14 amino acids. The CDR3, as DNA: TGCAGCGTTGTTAATTGGGTAGGGAGCGACGAGCAGTACTTC. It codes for CSVVNWVGSDEQYF.

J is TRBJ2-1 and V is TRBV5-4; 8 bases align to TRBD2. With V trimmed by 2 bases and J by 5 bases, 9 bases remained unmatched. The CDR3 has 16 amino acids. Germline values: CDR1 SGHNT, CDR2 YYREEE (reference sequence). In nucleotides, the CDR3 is TGTGCCAGCAGCTTTTTAGCAGCGGGAGTTGACAATGAGCAGTTCTTC. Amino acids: CASSFLAAGVDNEQFF.